This T cell receptor beta chain was recorded in a study of shared clonotypes between healthy human individuals. Study details: Donors had three CD4 naive, three CD4 memory, two CD8 naive and one CD8 memory plate apiece.

Libraries were prepared by immunoSEQ multiplex PCR; TCRdb keeps only in-frame clonotypes and omits some of them. The sample contains 2,500,000 or so clones, 92% of which appear only once. The CDR3 totals 14 residues. Germline V gives CDR1 SGHRS, CDR2 YFSETQ. V shed 0 bases and J shed 4 bases, with 10 bases lying between them. This clonotype was sampled from a man aged 18-30 years in good health. Some clones in this sample may be carry-over from other donors' samples. Specimen: naive CD4+ T cells from PBMCs. Specified subset: CD45RA+ positively selected. The chain is built from TRBV5-1 and TRBJ1-2; D is undetermined. In DNA form, the CDR3 reads TGCGCCAGCAGCTTGGGGGCAGTTCTCTATGGCTACACCTTC. Translation gives CASSLGAVLYGYTF. Full variable domain (missing parts from reference TRBV5-1 and TRBJ1-2): KAGVTQTPRYLIKTRGQQVTLSCSPISGHRSVSWYQQTPGQGLQFLFEYFSETQRNKGNFPGRFSGRQFSNSRSEMNVSTLELGDSALYLCASSLGAVLYGYTFGSGTRLTVV.